The rows below give T cell receptor beta chains drawn from one sample of a study of human T cells and chemical hapten exposure. MiXCR was run by TCRdb on the RACE reads, yielding one entry per CDR3 protein. The data contain around 300,000 distinct CDR3 sequences, roughly 7.4% of them singletons. The starting material was whole blood, obtained in connection with sensitization to the hapten diphenylcyclopropenone (DPC). These receptors were obtained from a man aged 18 to 30 with alopecia areata. Some clones in this sample may be carry-over from other donors' samples. Both conserved end residues are part of each CDR3. Each record gives: V gene, clone size, D gene, J gene, CDR3 protein, CDR3 DNA. D genes are given only for firm matches. Where a row states a size, it is once, few, many or the class of an expanded clone; other rows omit it.

TRBV20-1,many,TRBD1,TRBJ1-1,CSARKNRGTEAFF,TGCAGTGCTAGGAAAAACAGGGGCACTGAAGCTTTCTTT
TRBV6-1,few,-,TRBJ1-2,CASSEGTGYGYTF,TGTGCCAGCAGTGAGGGGACGGGCTATGGCTACACCTTC
TRBV4-3,few,TRBD1,TRBJ1-1,CASSQDQGGMNTEAFF,TGCGCCAGCAGCCAAGATCAGGGGGGCATGAACACTGAAGCTTTCTTT
TRBV4-2,-,-,TRBJ2-2,CASSHLEGIPNTGELFF,TGTGCCAGCAGCCACTTAGAGGGCATACCGAACACCGGGGAGCTGTTTTTT
TRBV29-1,few,-,TRBJ2-3,CSVVYLSGYTQYF,TGCAGCGTTGTTTATCTGAGCGGATATACGCAGTATTTT
TRBV24-1,few,-,TRBJ1-6,CATSDWGLGSPLHF,TGTGCCACCAGTGATTGGGGACTTGGATCACCCCTCCACTTT
TRBV12-3/TRBV12-4,few,-,TRBJ2-5,CASRNRLQETQYF,TGTGCCAGCAGAAATAGACTGCAAGAGACCCAGTACTTC
TRBV28,-,-,TRBJ2-7,CASSPGGRSYEQYF,TGTGCCAGCAGTCCTGGGGGGCGCTCCTACGAGCAGTACTTC
TRBV10-1,many,-,TRBJ2-3,CASSSHSRNTDTQYF,TGCGCCAGCAGTTCCCATTCGCGGAACACAGATACGCAGTATTTT
TRBV12-3/TRBV12-4,many,-,TRBJ2-5,CASSSGQYQETQYF,TGTGCCAGCAGTTCCGGACAGTACCAAGAGACCCAGTACTTC
TRBV10-3,-,TRBD1,TRBJ2-7,CAISGQGNFNEQYF,TGTGCCATCAGTGGACAGGGGAATTTTAACGAGCAGTACTTC
TRBV7-2,few,-,TRBJ2-7,CASSSNDREQYF,TGTGCCAGCAGCTCTAACGACCGCGAGCAGTACTTC
TRBV7-3,many,-,TRBJ2-2,CASSLRGTGELFF,TGTGCCAGCAGCTTAAGGGGCACCGGGGAGCTGTTTTTT
TRBV5-1,many,-,TRBJ1-1,CASSLAPGVNTEAFF,TGCGCCAGCAGCTTGGCTCCAGGGGTGAACACTGAAGCTTTCTTT
TRBV5-6,many,-,TRBJ1-1,CASSLAGRGRAFF,TGTGCCAGCAGCTTGGCGGGAAGGGGAAGAGCTTTCTTT
TRBV20-1,-,-,TRBJ2-1,CSVTDSGNEQFF,TGCAGTGTGACGGACAGCGGGAATGAGCAGTTCTTC
TRBV7-8,few,-,TRBJ2-1,CASSWGRGARLRVYNEQFF,TGTGCCAGCAGCTGGGGCCGCGGGGCTAGACTTCGTGTCTACAATGAGCAGTTCTTC
TRBV28,-,-,TRBJ1-5,CASRSGEYSNQPQHF,TGTGCCAGCAGGTCAGGGGAATATAGCAATCAGCCCCAGCATTTT
TRBV5-1,few,-,TRBJ1-2,CASSSSSRYTF,TGCGCCAGCAGCTCCTCGTCGCGCTACACCTTC
TRBV12-3/TRBV12-4,many,TRBD1,TRBJ2-1,CASSPRTGKGNEQFF,TGTGCCAGCAGTCCAAGGACAGGGAAGGGCAATGAGCAGTTCTTC
TRBV5-1,many,TRBD2,TRBJ2-3,CASSLTSGGDTQYF,TGCGCCAGCAGCCTGACTAGCGGGGGTGATACGCAGTATTTT
TRBV7-2,few,-,TRBJ2-2,CASSLEAGNTGELFF,TGTGCCAGCAGCTTAGAGGCAGGGAACACCGGGGAGCTGTTTTTT
TRBV11-3,many,-,TRBJ2-1,CASSSSYTDTAHYNEQFF,TGTGCCAGCAGCTCATCGTACACCGACACCGCCCATTACAATGAGCAGTTCTTC
TRBV28,few,TRBD1,TRBJ2-7,CASSWGQDEQYF,TGTGCCAGCAGTTGGGGACAGGACGAGCAGTACTTC
TRBV11-2,many,TRBD1,TRBJ1-2,CASSLRGRPGYTF,TGTGCCAGCAGCCTCAGGGGGCGGCCTGGCTACACCTTC
TRBV10-3,many,-,TRBJ1-5,CAISESRNSNQPQHF,TGTGCCATCAGTGAGTCACGGAATAGCAATCAGCCCCAGCATTTT
TRBV6-5,few,TRBD1,TRBJ1-5,CASSQRTGVSNQPQHF,TGTGCCAGCAGTCAGAGGACAGGGGTTAGCAATCAGCCCCAGCATTTT
TRBV4-1,-,-,TRBJ1-1,CASSRAGAHTEAFF,TGCGCCAGCAGCCGAGCAGGAGCCCACACTGAAGCTTTCTTT
TRBV7-9,few,TRBD1,TRBJ2-5,CASSLLRGRMQETQYF,TGTGCCAGCAGCTTACTCAGGGGGCGGATGCAAGAGACCCAGTACTTC
TRBV5-1,few,-,TRBJ2-3,CASSLAGIDTQYF,TGCGCCAGCAGCTTGGCAGGGATAGATACGCAGTATTTT
TRBV5-5,many,-,TRBJ2-1,CASSLQSRSDEQFF,TGTGCCAGCAGCTTGCAAAGTAGGTCCGATGAGCAGTTCTTC
TRBV10-3,many,TRBD1,TRBJ1-6,CAIRGDSSYNSPLHF,TGTGCCATCAGGGGGGACAGCTCCTATAATTCACCCCTCCACTTT
TRBV10-3,many,TRBD1,TRBJ2-5,CAISDSTGAGQETQYF,TGTGCCATCAGTGACTCTACAGGGGCTGGTCAAGAGACCCAGTACTTC
TRBV11-2,few,-,TRBJ2-1,CASSLLVREQFF,TGTGCCAGCAGCTTACTCGTCCGTGAGCAGTTCTTC
TRBV5-1,-,-,TRBJ2-7,CASSLGRVGHEQYF,TGCGCCAGCAGCTTGGGTAGGGTCGGGCACGAGCAGTACTTC
TRBV7-2,-,-,TRBJ1-5,CASSLLEVQPQHF,TGTGCCAGCAGCCTCTTGGAGGTTCAGCCCCAGCATTTT
TRBV29-1,few,TRBD1,TRBJ1-1,CSALQGYGTEAFF,TGCAGCGCTTTACAGGGGTACGGCACTGAAGCTTTCTTT
TRBV6-5,few,TRBD2,TRBJ2-3,CASSYSLAGLSTDTQYF,TGTGCCAGCAGTTACTCACTAGCGGGGCTTAGCACAGATACGCAGTATTTT
TRBV9,-,TRBD1,TRBJ1-1,CASSHGTGKAEAFF,TGTGCCAGCAGCCATGGGACAGGGAAGGCTGAAGCTTTCTTT
TRBV6-2/TRBV6-3,many,-,TRBJ1-2,CASSRGTSYGYTF,TGTGCCAGCAGCCGGGGGACATCATATGGCTACACCTTC